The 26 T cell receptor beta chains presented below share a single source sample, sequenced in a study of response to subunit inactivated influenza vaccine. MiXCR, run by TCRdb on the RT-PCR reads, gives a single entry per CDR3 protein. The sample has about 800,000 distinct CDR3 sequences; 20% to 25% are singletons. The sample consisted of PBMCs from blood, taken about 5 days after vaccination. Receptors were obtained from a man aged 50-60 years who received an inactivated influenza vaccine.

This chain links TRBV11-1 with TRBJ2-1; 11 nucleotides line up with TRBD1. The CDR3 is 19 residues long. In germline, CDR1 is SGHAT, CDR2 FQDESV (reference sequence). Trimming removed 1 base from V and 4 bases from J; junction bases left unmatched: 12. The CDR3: CASSLGTGGFLAEYNEQFF. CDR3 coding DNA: TGTGCCAGCAGCTTAGGGACAGGGGGCTTTCTAGCGGAATACAATGAGCAGTTCTTC.

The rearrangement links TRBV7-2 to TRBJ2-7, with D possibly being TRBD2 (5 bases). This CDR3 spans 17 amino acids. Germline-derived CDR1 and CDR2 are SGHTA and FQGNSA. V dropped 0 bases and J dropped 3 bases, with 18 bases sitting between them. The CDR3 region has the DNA TGTGCCAGCAGCTTAGCTGAGGGAGCCTATGTAATCTACGAGCAGTACTTC. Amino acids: CASSLAEGAYVIYEQYF.

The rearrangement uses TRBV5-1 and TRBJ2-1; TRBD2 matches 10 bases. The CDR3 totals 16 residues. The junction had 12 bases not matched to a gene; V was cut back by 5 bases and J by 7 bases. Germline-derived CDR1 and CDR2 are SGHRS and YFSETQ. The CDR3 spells CASSPQTSSGSNEQFF. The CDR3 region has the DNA TGCGCCAGCAGTCCACAGACGTCTAGCGGGAGTAATGAGCAGTTCTTC.

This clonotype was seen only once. CDR3 sequence reads: CASSVEELQETQYF. CDR3 DNA sequence: TGTGCCAGCAGCGTAGAGGAGCTCCAAGAGACCCAGTACTTC. The gene calls are TRBV9 and TRBJ2-5; no clear D. Germline loops: CDR1 SGDLS, CDR2 YYNGEE. The V end was cut by 0 bases, the J end by 1 base, with 7 bases between. The length of the CDR3 is 14 residues.

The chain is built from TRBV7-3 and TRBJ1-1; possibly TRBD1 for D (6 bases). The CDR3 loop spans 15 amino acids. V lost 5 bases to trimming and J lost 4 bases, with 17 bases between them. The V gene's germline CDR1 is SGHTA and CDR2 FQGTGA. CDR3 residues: CASSPHGGGGTEAFF. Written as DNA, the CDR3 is TGTGCCAGCAGCCCCCACGGCGGAGGGGGCACTGAAGCTTTCTTT.

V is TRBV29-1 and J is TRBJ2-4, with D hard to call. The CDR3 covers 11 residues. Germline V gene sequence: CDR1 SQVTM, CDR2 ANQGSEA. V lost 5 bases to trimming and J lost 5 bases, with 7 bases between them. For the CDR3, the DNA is TGCAGCGTTTTCGAGCAAAACATTCAGTACTTC. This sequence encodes CSVFEQNIQYF.

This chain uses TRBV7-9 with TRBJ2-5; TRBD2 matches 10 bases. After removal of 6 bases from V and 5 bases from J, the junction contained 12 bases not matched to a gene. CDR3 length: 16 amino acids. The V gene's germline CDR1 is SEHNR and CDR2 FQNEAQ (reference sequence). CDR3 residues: CASSPLPGLASETQYF. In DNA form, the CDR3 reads TGTGCCAGCAGTCCCCTGCCGGGACTAGCGTCGGAGACCCAGTACTTC.

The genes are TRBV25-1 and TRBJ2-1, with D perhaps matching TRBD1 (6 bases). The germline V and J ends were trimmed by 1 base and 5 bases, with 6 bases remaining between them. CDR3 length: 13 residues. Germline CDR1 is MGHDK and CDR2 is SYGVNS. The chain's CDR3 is CASSEWGHNEQFF. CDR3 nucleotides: TGTGCCAGCAGTGAATGGGGGCACAATGAGCAGTTCTTC.

This CDR3 reads CASSQGWRNYGRTSGSTDTQYF. The CDR3 DNA is TGTGCCAGCAGCCAAGGTTGGAGGAACTATGGTAGGACTAGCGGGAGCACAGATACGCAGTATTTT. The chain carries TRBV14 and TRBJ2-3; 11 nucleotides align to TRBD2. The V segment lost 1 base and the J segment 0 bases; nucleotides outside the gene matches: 18. Per germline, CDR1 SGHDN and CDR2 FVKESK. The CDR3 contains 22 residues.

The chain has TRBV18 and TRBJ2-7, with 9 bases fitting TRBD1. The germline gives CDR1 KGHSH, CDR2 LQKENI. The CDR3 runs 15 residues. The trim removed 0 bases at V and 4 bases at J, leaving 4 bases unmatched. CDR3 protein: CASSPPAGQGYEQYF. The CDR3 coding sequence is TGTGCCAGCTCACCACCAGCGGGACAGGGTTACGAGCAGTACTTC.

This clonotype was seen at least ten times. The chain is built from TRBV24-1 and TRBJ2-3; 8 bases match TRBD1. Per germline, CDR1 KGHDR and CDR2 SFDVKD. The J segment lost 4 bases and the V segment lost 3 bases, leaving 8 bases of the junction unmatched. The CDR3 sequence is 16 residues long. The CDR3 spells CATSDTRTGSADTQYF. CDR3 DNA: TGTGCCACCAGTGATACCAGGACAGGGTCGGCAGATACGCAGTATTTT.

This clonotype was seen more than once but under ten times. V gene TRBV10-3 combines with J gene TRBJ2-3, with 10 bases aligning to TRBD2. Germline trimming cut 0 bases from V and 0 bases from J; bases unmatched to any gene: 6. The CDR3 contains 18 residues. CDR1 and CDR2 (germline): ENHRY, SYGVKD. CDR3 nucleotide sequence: TGTGCCATCAGTGAGTCGTCGACTAGCGGGTTCAGCACAGATACGCAGTATTTT. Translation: CAISESSTSGFSTDTQYF.

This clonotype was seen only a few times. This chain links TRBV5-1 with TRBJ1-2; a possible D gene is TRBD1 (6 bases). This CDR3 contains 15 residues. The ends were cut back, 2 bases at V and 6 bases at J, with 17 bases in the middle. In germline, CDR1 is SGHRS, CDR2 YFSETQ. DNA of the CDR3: TGCGCCAGCAGCTTACGTGGCAGGGGAGTGGATGGCTACACCTTC. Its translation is CASSLRGRGVDGYTF.

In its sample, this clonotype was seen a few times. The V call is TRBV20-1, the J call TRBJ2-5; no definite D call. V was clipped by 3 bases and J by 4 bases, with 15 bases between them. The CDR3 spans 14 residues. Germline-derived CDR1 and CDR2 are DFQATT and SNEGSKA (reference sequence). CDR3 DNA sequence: TGCAGTGCTAGTCCCCCCCCACTTAGAGAGACCCAGTACTTC. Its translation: CSASPPPLRETQYF.

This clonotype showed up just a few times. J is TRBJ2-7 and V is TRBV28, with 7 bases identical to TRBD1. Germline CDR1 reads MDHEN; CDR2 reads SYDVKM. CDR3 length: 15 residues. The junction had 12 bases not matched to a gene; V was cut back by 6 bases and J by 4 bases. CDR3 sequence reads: CASSLIDRASYEQYF. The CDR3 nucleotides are TGTGCCAGCAGCCTAATAGACAGGGCAAGTTACGAGCAGTACTTC.

The CDR3 bases are TGCAGTGCTAGAGACTCGGGGGGCCCCTGGAATGAGCAGTTCTTC. Amino acids: CSARDSGGPWNEQFF. The genes are TRBV20-1 and TRBJ2-1, with D possibly TRBD2 on 7 matching bases. The V gene's germline CDR1 is DFQATT and CDR2 SNEGSKA (reference sequence). With 0 bases removed from V and 7 bases from J, the gap between germline ends came to 16 bases. The CDR3 extends over 15 amino acids.

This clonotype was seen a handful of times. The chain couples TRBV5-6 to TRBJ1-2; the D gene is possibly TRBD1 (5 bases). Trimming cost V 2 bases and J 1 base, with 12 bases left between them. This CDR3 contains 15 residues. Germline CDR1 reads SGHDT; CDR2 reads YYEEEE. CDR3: CASSFRGVFNYGYTF. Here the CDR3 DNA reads TGTGCCAGCAGCTTCCGGGGGGTCTTTAACTATGGCTACACCTTC.

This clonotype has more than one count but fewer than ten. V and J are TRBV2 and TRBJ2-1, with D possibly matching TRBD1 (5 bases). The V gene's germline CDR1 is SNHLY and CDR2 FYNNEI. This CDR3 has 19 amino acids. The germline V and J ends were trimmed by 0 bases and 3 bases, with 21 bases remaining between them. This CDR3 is CASSEALKELGHFYNEQFF. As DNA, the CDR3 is TGTGCCAGCAGTGAAGCGCTAAAGGAATTAGGACACTTCTACAATGAGCAGTTCTTC.

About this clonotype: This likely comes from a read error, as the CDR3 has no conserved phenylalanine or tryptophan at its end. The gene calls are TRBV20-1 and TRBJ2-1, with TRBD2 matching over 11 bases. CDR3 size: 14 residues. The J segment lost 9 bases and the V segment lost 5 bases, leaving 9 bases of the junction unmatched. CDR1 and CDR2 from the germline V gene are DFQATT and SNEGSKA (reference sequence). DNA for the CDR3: TGCAGTGCTGTTAGCGGGGGGGCTGCGGGTGAGCAGTTCTTA. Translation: CSAVSGGAAGEQFL.

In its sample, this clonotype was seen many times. The CDR3 DNA is TGTGCCAGCAGTCGGGCGACAGATACGCAGTATTTT. It is translated as CASSRATDTQYF. V gene TRBV5-5 combines with J gene TRBJ2-3; D remains unclear. CDR1 and CDR2 (germline): SGHKS, YYEKEE (reference sequence). CDR3 length equals 12 residues. Trimming took off 5 bases at V and 3 bases at J, with 7 bases between the two ends. Full variable domain (outside the CDR3, taken from reference TRBV5-5 and TRBJ2-3): DAGVTQSPTHLIKTRGQQVTLRCSPISGHKSVSWYQQVLGQGPQFIFQYYEKEERGRGNFPDRFSARQFPNYSSELNVNALLLGDSALYLCASSRATDTQYFGPGTRLTVL.

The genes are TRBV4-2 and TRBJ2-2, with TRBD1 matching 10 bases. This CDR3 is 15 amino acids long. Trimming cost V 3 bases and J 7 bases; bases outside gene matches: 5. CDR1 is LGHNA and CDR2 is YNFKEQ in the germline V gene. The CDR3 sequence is CASSHLTGGGGELFF. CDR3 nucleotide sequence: TGTGCCAGCAGCCACCTGACAGGGGGCGGCGGGGAGCTGTTTTTT.

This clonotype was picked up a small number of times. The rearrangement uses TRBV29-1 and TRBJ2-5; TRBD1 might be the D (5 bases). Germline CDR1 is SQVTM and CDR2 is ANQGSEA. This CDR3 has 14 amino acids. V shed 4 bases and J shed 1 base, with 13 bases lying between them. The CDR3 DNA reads TGCAGCGTTGGACAGAGGTCGAGCCAAGAGACCCAGTACTTC. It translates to CSVGQRSSQETQYF. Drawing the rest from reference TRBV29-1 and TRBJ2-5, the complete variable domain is SAVISQKPSRDICQRGTSLTIQCQVDSQVTMMFWYRQQPGQSLTLIATANQGSEATYESGFVIDKFPISRPNLTFSTLTVSNMSPEDSSIYLCSVGQRSSQETQYFGPGTRLLVL.

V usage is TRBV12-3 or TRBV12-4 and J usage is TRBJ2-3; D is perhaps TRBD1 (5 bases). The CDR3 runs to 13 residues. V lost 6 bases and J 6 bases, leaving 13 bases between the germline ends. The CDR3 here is CASSPRQPDTQYF. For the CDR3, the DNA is TGTGCCAGCAGCCCCAGACAGCCCGATACGCAGTATTTT.

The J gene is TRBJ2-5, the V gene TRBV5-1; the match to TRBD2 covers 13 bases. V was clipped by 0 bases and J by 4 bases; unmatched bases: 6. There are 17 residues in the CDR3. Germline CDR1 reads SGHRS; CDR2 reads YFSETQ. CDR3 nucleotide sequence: TGCGCCAGCAGCTTGGGTTACGGACTAGCGGGGGTAGAGACCCAGTACTTC. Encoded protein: CASSLGYGLAGVETQYF.

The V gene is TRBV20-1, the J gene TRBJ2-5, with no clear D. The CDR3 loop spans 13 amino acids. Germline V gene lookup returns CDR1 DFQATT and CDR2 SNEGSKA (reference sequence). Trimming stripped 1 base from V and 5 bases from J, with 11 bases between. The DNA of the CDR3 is TGCAGTGCTAGAGGGGGATTTTGGGAGACCCAGTACTTC. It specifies CSARGGFWETQYF.

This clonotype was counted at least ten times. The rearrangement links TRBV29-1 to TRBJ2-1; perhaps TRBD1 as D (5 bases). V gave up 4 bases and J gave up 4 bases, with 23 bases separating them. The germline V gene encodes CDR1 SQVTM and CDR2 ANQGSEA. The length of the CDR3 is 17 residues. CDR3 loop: CSVGVGTPGLLYNEQFF. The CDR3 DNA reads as TGCAGCGTTGGGGTCGGCACCCCAGGGCTCCTTTACAATGAGCAGTTCTTC.